This T cell receptor (beta chain) was captured by sequencing in a study of T cell repertoires in cytomegalovirus infection. Study-wide background: Use of recently identified HLA-C-restricted and well-studied HLA-B-restricted CMV epitopes was part of the study. Both a matching HLA type and CMV infection were indicated by public TCR beta signatures.

TCRdb used MiXCR to reprocess the reads, holding one entry per CDR3 protein. The table lists approximately 990,000 distinct CDR3 sequences, approximately 31% of them singletons. A remark on this clonotype: Its specificity is unknown.

CDR1 SGHVS and CDR2 FNYEAQ come from the germline V gene. CDR3 size: 16 residues. V was clipped by 2 bases and J by 0 bases, with 14 bases between them. Study results and limitations: HLA-C-restricted TCR beta clonotypes specific for CMV led the ex vivo response.

The receptor was derived from a human donor in good health (CMV status not recorded). Some clones in this sample may be carry-over from other donors' samples. The rearrangement joins TRBV7-6 to TRBJ2-7; D is perhaps TRBD1 (6 bases). The specimen was cultured CD8+ T cells from PBMCs, collected from culture after CMV antigen stimulation. The CDR3 coding sequence is TGTGCCAGCAGCTTAATGGGCGGACAGAGCTCCTACGAGCAGTACTTC. This translates into CASSLMGGQSSYEQYF.